This passage covers 20 T cell receptor beta chains from one sample sequenced in a study of a mutant IDH1 vaccine in newly diagnosed glioma. TCRdb's table, derived via immunoSEQ multiplex PCR, lists solely in-frame clones and lacks some. In the table there are tens of thousands of clones, roughly 80% of which are singletons. No antigens are known for them. Time point noted: week 11, during vaccination. With topical imiquimod, each dose of the vaccine consisted of 300 ug of mutant IDH1 20-mer peptide. The source material was PBMCs, sampled from a glioma patient whose treatment included an IDH1 peptide vaccine. The receptors here all came from a man aged 50-59 years with glioma.

The chain has TRBV19 and TRBJ1-5; D is undetermined. V dropped 3 bases and J dropped 3 bases, with 12 bases sitting between them. The length of the CDR3 is 15 residues. Per germline, CDR1 LNHDA and CDR2 SQIVND (reference sequence). CDR3 loop: CASSMGVGYNQPQHF. CDR3 nucleotides: TGTGCCAGTAGTATGGGAGTTGGATACAATCAGCCCCAGCATTTT. The whole variable domain, remainder taken from reference TRBV19 and TRBJ1-5, is DGGITQSPKYLFRKEGQNVTLSCEQNLNHDAMYWYRQDPGQGLRLIYYSQIVNDFQKGDIAEGYSVSREKKESFPLTVTSAQKNPTAFYLCASSMGVGYNQPQHFGDGTRLSIL.

This clone was detected only a few times. The chain carries TRBV15 and TRBJ2-2, with D perhaps assigned TRBD1 or TRBD2 (5 bases each). Germline V gene data show CDR1 as LNHNV and CDR2 as YYDKDF (reference sequence). V lost 2 bases to trimming and J lost 3 bases, with 7 bases between them. The CDR3 is 14 amino acids. The CDR3 region is CATSRQGDTGELFF. In DNA, the CDR3 is TGTGCCACCAGCAGACAGGGAGACACCGGGGAGCTGTTTTTT.

This clone came up once. V usage is TRBV10-3 and J usage is TRBJ2-2, with D possibly being TRBD2 (6 bases). The CDR3 extends over 13 amino acids. Germline V gene lookup returns CDR1 ENHRY and CDR2 SYGVKD. The ends were cut back, 3 bases at V and 6 bases at J, with 8 bases in the middle. CDR3 region: CAISDREAGELFF. The CDR3 DNA follows: TGTGCCATCAGTGACAGGGAGGCCGGGGAGCTGTTTTTT.

Comments on this clone: The junction shows a germline mismatch at one end, possibly a read error. CDR3 DNA: TGTGCCACCAGCAGAGATGCGGTGACAGGGGGTCTTCACTTC. Encoded protein: CATSRDAVTGGLHF. The V call is TRBV15, the J call TRBJ2-7, with TRBD1 identical over 9 bases. CDR3 length equals 14 residues. Germline assignment: CDR1 LNHNV and CDR2 YYDKDF (reference sequence).

The CDR3 nucleotides read TGCGCCAGCAGCTTGGCCGGTGGAGGGGAGGACACCTTC. It yields the protein CASSLAGGGEDTF. The V call is TRBV5-1, the J call TRBJ1-2; perhaps TRBD1 as D (5 bases). V lost 0 bases, J lost 12 bases, and 15 bases lay in between. Germline V gives CDR1 SGHRS, CDR2 YFSETQ. CDR3 length: 13 amino acids. The entire variable domain, with the rest obtained from reference TRBV5-1 and TRBJ1-2, is as follows: KAGVTQTPRYLIKTRGQQVTLSCSPISGHRSVSWYQQTPGQGLQFLFEYFSETQRNKGNFPGRFSGRQFSNSRSEMNVSTLELGDSALYLCASSLAGGGEDTFGSGTRLTVV.

The chain has TRBV2 and TRBJ2-3, with D perhaps matching TRBD2 (6 bases). Germline lookup yields CDR1 SNHLY and CDR2 FYNNEI. The CDR3 covers 14 residues. Deletions cut 8 bases from V and 1 base from J, with 13 bases between. DNA of the CDR3: TGTGCCAGCGCCAAGGGAGGACGCACAGATACGCAGTATTTT. It codes for CASAKGGRTDTQYF.

This sequence joins TRBV5-1 and TRBJ1-6; 8 nucleotides align to TRBD1. The CDR3 is 15 amino acids. Looked up from germline, CDR1 is SGHRS and CDR2 is YFSETQ. V gave up 0 bases and J gave up 8 bases; unmatched junction bases: 4. CDR3 sequence reads: CASSLGGQAYSPLHF. CDR3 nucleotide sequence: TGCGCCAGCAGCTTGGGGGGACAGGCTTATTCACCCCTCCACTTT.

This clone was found a few times. The rearrangement links TRBV29-1 to TRBJ2-5; TRBD1 might be the D (6 bases). Looked up from germline, CDR1 is SQVTM and CDR2 is ANQGSEA. Trimming shortened V by 4 bases and J by 1 base, and 7 bases separated the two germline ends. The CDR3 covers 12 residues. CDR3 loop: CSVVRGQETQYF. The DNA for the CDR3 is TGCAGCGTTGTCAGGGGCCAAGAGACCCAGTACTTC.

The chain carries TRBV11-3 and TRBJ2-2; 11 positions match TRBD1. CDR1 and CDR2 from the germline V gene are SGHNT and YENEEA. The CDR3 sequence is 15 residues long. The ends lost 5 bases at V and 6 bases at J; junction bases unmatched: 5. The CDR3 spells CASSLGGQGAGELFF. CDR3 DNA sequence: TGTGCCAGCAGCCTGGGGGGACAGGGGGCCGGGGAGCTGTTTTTT.

J is TRBJ1-5 and V is TRBV9, with 11 positions matching TRBD1. Germline values: CDR1 SGDLS, CDR2 YYNGEE. The CDR3 length is 15 residues. J lost 8 bases, V lost 2 bases, and 6 bases had no gene match. DNA of the CDR3: TGTGCCAGCAGCGTTTCGGGACAGGGGGGCGAGCCCCAGCATTTT. Its translation is CASSVSGQGGEPQHF. The variable domain in full, completed from reference TRBV9 and TRBJ1-5, reads DSGVTQTPKHLITATGQRVTLRCSPRSGDLSVYWYQQSLDQGLQFLIQYYNGEERAKGNILERFSAQQFPDLHSELNLSSLELGDSALYFCASSVSGQGGEPQHFGDGTRLSIL.

This chain joins TRBV19 and TRBJ1-1; 7 nucleotides align to TRBD1. The CDR3 contains 14 residues. Germline V gene lookup returns CDR1 LNHDA and CDR2 SQIVND (reference sequence). V dropped 9 bases and J dropped 0; count of bases not matched to a gene: 7. The CDR3 DNA sequence: TGTGCCAGCACCCCAGACAGGGTGAACACTGAAGCTTTCTTT. Translated: CASTPDRVNTEAFF.

This clone was picked up a small number of times. This rearrangement joins TRBV4-1 to TRBJ1-5, with D hard to call. Trimming took off 3 bases at V and 8 bases at J, with 14 bases between the two ends. In germline, CDR1 is MGHRA, CDR2 YSYEKL. This CDR3 has 14 residues. CDR3 in amino acids: CASSQPTSIKPQHF. CDR3 sequence (DNA): TGCGCCAGCAGCCAGCCCACAAGTATCAAGCCCCAGCATTTT.

The V and J genes are TRBV7-8 and TRBJ2-1; 9 positions agree with TRBD2. With V trimmed by 3 bases and J by 4 bases, 4 bases remained unmatched. The CDR3 length is 15 residues. In germline, CDR1 is SGHVS, CDR2 FQNEAQ. The CDR3 region has the DNA TGTGCCAGCAGCTTGCGGGAGGGGAGATACAATGAGCAGTTCTTC. It translates to CASSLREGRYNEQFF.

V usage is TRBV4-3 and J usage is TRBJ2-5; tentatively, D is TRBD2 (5 bases). The J call is in doubt because the DNA end fits TRBJ2-7 better. CDR3 length: 15 amino acids. Germline-derived CDR1 and CDR2 are LGHNA and YSLEER. This CDR3 reads CASSQDRWAGNEQYF. CDR3 DNA: TGCGCCAGCAGCCAAGATAGGTGGGCGGGCAACGAGCAGTACTTC.

The rearrangement joins TRBV5-1 to TRBJ1-1; D gene uncertain. Germline V gives CDR1 SGHRS, CDR2 YFSETQ. The CDR3 has 16 residues. V lost 0 bases, J lost 1 base, and 13 bases lay in between. The CDR3 region is CASSLDVVAGNTEAFF. The CDR3, as DNA: TGCGCCAGCAGCTTGGACGTGGTTGCGGGGAACACTGAAGCTTTCTTT.

In its sample, this clone was seen a few times. The rearrangement joins TRBV7-2 to TRBJ1-2; possibly TRBD1 for D (6 bases). The germline gives CDR1 SGHTA, CDR2 FQGNSA. The CDR3 has 14 amino acids. Trimming pared 8 bases from V and 7 bases from J, leaving 20 bases between. The CDR3 protein is CASGTGGGAFGYTF. The CDR3 DNA reads as TGTGCCAGCGGGACGGGAGGGGGGGCCTTTGGCTACACCTTC.

The chain combines TRBV28 with TRBJ2-7, with D possibly matching TRBD2 (5 bases). V lost 7 bases to trimming and J lost 3 bases, with 13 bases between them. In germline, CDR1 is MDHEN, CDR2 SYDVKM. This CDR3 spans 13 amino acids. CDR3 protein: CASNEGVRYEQYF. The CDR3 DNA is TGTGCCAGCAACGAGGGTGTCCGCTACGAGCAGTACTTC.

The V gene is TRBV5-5, the J gene TRBJ2-1; D unclear. Germline CDR1 SGHKS, CDR2 YYEKEE (reference sequence). V was cut by 1 base and J by 5 bases, with 10 bases left in between. The CDR3 consists of 14 residues. CDR3 coding DNA: TGTGCCAGCAGCTTGTCCCTAGTTGACAATGAGCAGTTCTTC. Translation gives CASSLSLVDNEQFF.

The chain is built from TRBV7-6 and TRBJ2-7; D gene unclear. V was cut by 5 bases and J by 3 bases, with 20 bases left in between. The CDR3 sequence is 16 residues long. In germline, CDR1 is SGHVS, CDR2 FNYEAQ. The CDR3 reads CASSPPRGGPSYEQYF. For the CDR3, the DNA is TGTGCCAGCAGCCCACCCCGCGGTGGACCGAGCTACGAGCAGTACTTC.

The V gene is TRBV11-3, the J gene TRBJ1-1; D call uncertain. CDR1 is SGHNT and CDR2 is YENEEA in the germline V gene. This CDR3 is 13 amino acids long. V was clipped by 2 bases and J by 4 bases, with 8 bases between them. The chain's CDR3 is CASSLFWGTEAFF. For the CDR3, the DNA is TGTGCCAGCAGCTTATTTTGGGGCACTGAAGCTTTCTTT. The entire variable domain, with the rest obtained from reference TRBV11-3 and TRBJ1-1, is as follows: EAGVVQSPRYKIIEKKQPVAFWCNPISGHNTLYWYLQNLGQGPELLIRYENEEAVDDSQLPKDRFSAERLKGVDSTLKIQPAELGDSAVYLCASSLFWGTEAFFGQGTRLTVV.